This entry lists 18 T cell receptor beta chains sequenced from one sample in a study of beta chain features in type 1 diabetes. Expressed TCRB transcripts were sequenced because the isolated RNA had all been reverse transcribed beforehand. The method was immunoSEQ multiplex PCR; TCRdb's version includes in-frame clones alone and lacks a portion of them. The sample has 120,000 to 150,000 clones; approximately 13% are singletons. Study results and caveats: Type 1 diabetes patients showed a moderate but significant shortening of TCRB CDR3s in all four CD4+ subsets.

The antigens of these receptors remain unknown. The sample consisted of central memory CD4+ T cells from blood. Receptor source: a man aged 18 to 35 with type 1 diabetes.

This clone was seen a few times. This chain links TRBV30 with TRBJ1-6, with D uncertain. The CDR3 has 14 amino acids. Trimming pared 1 base from V and 10 bases from J, leaving 14 bases between. Germline-derived CDR1 and CDR2 are GTSNPN and SVGIG (reference sequence). The CDR3 DNA follows: TGTGCCTGGAGTGGGATAGGGTCGAGATCACCCCTCCACTTT. It encodes CAWSGIGSRSPLHF.

The chain has TRBV7-9 and TRBJ1-6; D not resolved. The CDR3 consists of 12 residues. In germline, CDR1 is SEHNR, CDR2 FQNEAQ (reference sequence). With 4 bases removed from V and 9 bases from J, the gap between germline ends came to 7 bases. This chain's CDR3 is CASSWSGSPLHF. CDR3 DNA sequence: TGTGCCAGCAGCTGGTCCGGTTCACCCCTCCACTTT.

The chain links TRBV19 to TRBJ1-1, with D perhaps TRBD1 (5 bases). Per the germline V gene, CDR1 is LNHDA and CDR2 is SQIVND (reference sequence). This CDR3 contains 14 residues. V shed 1 base and J shed 4 bases, with 10 bases lying between them. This CDR3 is CASSIGGKGTEAFF. CDR3 nucleotide sequence: TGTGCCAGTAGTATAGGGGGCAAAGGCACTGAAGCTTTCTTT.

As concerns this clone: This may come from a read error, since a much larger clone is one base off. The chain recombines TRBV4-1 with TRBJ2-3; 11 nucleotides match TRBD2. Trimming removed 0 bases from V and 5 bases from J; junction bases left unmatched: 10. CDR1 MGHRA and CDR2 YSYEKL come from the germline V gene. This CDR3 spans 18 amino acids. CDR3 bases: TGCGCCAGCAGCCAAGATACCCGACTAGCGGGGCCTGGAGATACGCAGTATTTT. Its protein product is CASSQDTRLAGPGDTQYF.

V is TRBV5-1 and J is TRBJ2-7; TRBD1 matches at 9 bases. This CDR3 is built from 15 residues. V lost 4 bases, J lost 4 bases, and 9 bases stayed unmatched. Germline V gene lookup returns CDR1 SGHRS and CDR2 YFSETQ. CDR3 amino acids: CASSQTTGGPYEQYF. The CDR3 bases are TGCGCCAGCAGCCAAACAACAGGGGGCCCTTACGAGCAGTACTTC.

This clone has just a few counts. The gene calls are TRBV7-2 and TRBJ1-5; a possible D gene is TRBD1 (5 bases). Germline V gene lookup returns CDR1 SGHTA and CDR2 FQGNSA. The CDR3 totals 15 residues. Deletions cut 1 base from V and 0 bases from J, with 7 bases between. CDR3 bases: TGTGCCAGCAGCTTAGGGGGGTATAGCAATCAGCCCCAGCATTTT. It is translated as CASSLGGYSNQPQHF. Using reference TRBV7-2 and TRBJ1-5 for the parts outside the CDR3, the full variable domain is GAGVSQSPSNKVTEKGKDVELRCDPISGHTALYWYRQSLGQGLEFLIYFQGNSAPDKSGLPSDRFSAERTGGSVSTLTIQRTQQEDSAVYLCASSLGGYSNQPQHFGDGTRLSIL.

The DNA for the CDR3 is TGTGCCAGCAGCTTACACCCAGGGAGCAACGAGCAGTACTTC. Its protein is CASSLHPGSNEQYF. The rearrangement joins TRBV7-3 to TRBJ2-7; D tentatively reads TRBD1 or TRBD2 (5 bases each). This CDR3 contains 14 residues. The V end was cut by 2 bases, the J end by 5 bases, with 13 bases between. The germline CDR1 and CDR2 sequences are SGHTA and FQGTGA.

This clone was detected only a few times. The chain recombines TRBV5-6 with TRBJ2-7; 7 bases agree with TRBD1. The CDR3 extends over 14 amino acids. The junction had 11 bases not matched to a gene; V was cut back by 4 bases and J by 7 bases. CDR1 and CDR2 (germline): SGHDT, YYEEEE. As DNA, the CDR3 is TGTGCCAGCAGCCCCGAACACAGGGGTCGGGAGCAGTACTTC. Encoded protein: CASSPEHRGREQYF.

This clone was seen ten or more times. The J gene is TRBJ1-6, the V gene TRBV13, with 8 bases fitting TRBD1. Germline assignment: CDR1 PRHDT and CDR2 FYEKMQ (reference sequence). This CDR3 is built from 14 residues. The V segment lost 4 bases and the J segment 14 bases; nucleotides outside the gene matches: 10. CDR3 coding DNA: TGTGCCAGCAGCTCATATACAGGGGGAGGAACCCTCCACTTT. Residues: CASSSYTGGGTLHF.

The genes are TRBV18 and TRBJ1-1; D uncertain. V lost 1 base, J lost 3 bases, and 15 bases lay in between. CDR3 length equals 16 residues. Germline CDR1 KGHSH, CDR2 LQKENI. CDR3 sequence reads: CASSPRTGYGDTEAFF. The DNA for the CDR3 is TGTGCCAGCTCACCACGAACGGGGTACGGTGACACTGAAGCTTTCTTT.

This clone was observed many times. Written as DNA, the CDR3 is TGTGCCAGCAGCACGGACAGGCAAGAGACCCAGTACTTC. It yields the protein CASSTDRQETQYF. The chain links TRBV6-1 to TRBJ2-5; TRBD1 matches 7 bases. CDR3 size: 13 residues. Germline V CDR1 and CDR2: MNHNS, SASEGT. V was clipped by 6 bases and J by 2 bases; unmatched bases: 3.

The chain employs TRBV6-5 and TRBJ1-5; a weak D match, TRBD1 (5 bases). Germline CDR1 reads MNHEY; CDR2 reads SVGAGI. This CDR3 has 12 residues. V was pared by 5 bases and J by 11 bases, with 13 bases between. The DNA for the CDR3 is TGTGCCAGCAGTCCGACCGGGACTGCCCAGCATTTT. Its protein product is CASSPTGTAQHF.

This sequence joins TRBV28 and TRBJ2-7; TRBD1 matches 9 bases. Germline V gene data show CDR1 as MDHEN and CDR2 as SYDVKM. Trimming cost V 7 bases and J 7 bases; bases outside gene matches: 14. This CDR3 region has 15 residues. The CDR3, as DNA: TGTGCCAGCATCCCGGGAGGACAGGGGTTGGGTGAGCAGTACTTC. Translation gives CASIPGGQGLGEQYF.

In this sample, this clone turned up a few times. The V gene is TRBV7-8, the J gene TRBJ2-1, with D perhaps matching TRBD1 or TRBD2 (5 bases each). Per the germline V gene, CDR1 is SGHVS and CDR2 is FQNEAQ. The V end lost 4 bases, the J end lost 12 bases, and 22 bases lay between the germline ends. The CDR3 covers 15 residues. CDR3 in DNA: TGTGCCAGCAGCTCGCCGTACGGGCCCACCGGGGCGCAGTTCTTC. Amino acid sequence: CASSSPYGPTGAQFF.

This sequence joins TRBV19 and TRBJ2-4; D may be TRBD1 (7 bases). CDR3 length: 14 residues. In germline, CDR1 is LNHDA, CDR2 SQIVND (reference sequence). V dropped 6 bases and J dropped 7 bases, with 16 bases sitting between them. In nucleotides, the CDR3 is TGTGCCAGTAGCCCAGGGGGGCCTGGGAACATTCAGTACTTC. This codes for CASSPGGPGNIQYF.

This clone was seen a few times. This rearrangement joins TRBV11-2 to TRBJ1-6; D may be TRBD1 (5 bases). Trimming shortened V by 4 bases and J by 9 bases, and 7 bases separated the two germline ends. Germline assignment: CDR1 SGHAT and CDR2 FQNNGV. The CDR3 loop spans 12 amino acids. The CDR3 sequence: CASSSRVSPLHF. The DNA for the CDR3 is TGTGCCAGCAGCTCCAGGGTTTCACCCCTCCACTTT.

This clone showed up just a few times. The gene calls are TRBV5-1 and TRBJ1-1; D is ambiguous. Germline V lookup: CDR1 SGHRS, CDR2 YFSETQ. Trimming removed 6 bases at V and 3 bases at J, with 12 bases between. CDR3 length: 13 amino acids. CDR3 amino acids: CASTRQRDTEAFF. The CDR3 bases are TGCGCCAGCACCCGGCAAAGGGACACTGAAGCTTTCTTT.

This clone was picked up a small number of times. The DNA for the CDR3 is TGTGCCAGCTGGACTAGCATAGGGGATACGCAGTATTTT. Translating it yields CASWTSIGDTQYF. The V gene is TRBV2, the J gene TRBJ2-3; 8 nucleotides match TRBD2. V lost 8 bases and J lost 6; bases outside the gene matches: 7. The germline CDR1 and CDR2 sequences are SNHLY and FYNNEI. CDR3 length equals 13 residues.